This TCR beta chain was identified during a study of human T cells and chemical hapten exposure. For the study at large: Skin on the upper inner arm, approximately 2 cm by approximately 2 cm in size, was sensitized with 2% DPC.

TCRdb re-called the RACE reads through MiXCR, storing one row per CDR3 protein. The table has about 190,000 distinct CDR3 sequences, about 22% seen once. Time point meaning: patch test 3, about 24 weeks after DPC sensitization. Noted treatment: therapeutic diphenylcyclopropenone sensitization with weekly scalp DPC. Blood collection happened ahead of applying each patch test. The study enrolled 18 to 70-year-old alopecia patients suitable for DPC. Germline-derived CDR1 and CDR2 are LNHDA and SQIVND (reference sequence). With 4 bases clipped from V and 5 bases from J, the junction kept 6 bases outside the gene matches. The CDR3 length is 15 residues.

The chain recombines TRBV19 with TRBJ2-2; 8 nucleotides agree with TRBD1. Material: whole blood, obtained in connection with sensitization to the hapten diphenylcyclopropenone (DPC). The source is a woman aged 40 to 55 with alopecia areata. Some clones in this sample may be carry-over from other donors' samples. The chain's CDR3 is CASSTGQGRTGELFF. The CDR3 DNA reads TGTGCCAGTAGTACCGGACAGGGAAGGACCGGGGAGCTGTTTTTT.